This T cell receptor beta chain was identified during a study of identical twins' blood T cells. On the study more broadly: Around 46 million reads covered roughly six alpha-chain and roughly six beta-chain libraries.

Study results and caveats: V gene usage reportedly matched far better within twin pairs than unrelated donors.

This clonotype was recorded many times. Its cognate antigen is unknown. Trimming removed 2 bases at V and 15 bases at J, with 16 bases between. This CDR3 comprises 12 residues. The germline V gene has CDR1 DFQATT and CDR2 SNEGSKA (reference sequence). From the 5' RACE reads, TCRdb called clonotypes with MiXCR, one entry per CDR3 protein. Among roughly 380,000 distinct CDR3 sequences listed, more than 25% were seen once. This sequence was found in a woman aged 18 to 55 in good health. The genes are TRBV20-1 and TRBJ1-4; no definite D call. What was sequenced was PBMCs. The CDR3 here is CSARLPAGRMFF. DNA of the CDR3: TGCAGTGCTAGACTACCGGCAGGAAGGATGTTTTTT.